This T cell receptor (beta chain) stems from a study of identical twins. Germline assignment: CDR1 MGHRA and CDR2 YSYEKL. This CDR3 is 16 amino acids long. The V end was cut by 1 base, the J end by 2 bases, with 15 bases between. Each CDR3 protein gets one entry after TCRdb re-called the 5' RACE reads with MiXCR. The sample has about 460,000 distinct CDR3 sequences, approximately 15% seen once; the top ten hold approximately 0.52%. The same sample was also used in a study of yellow fever vaccine responses in identical twins. That work adds: Twins showed a vaccine T cell response that reportedly seemed partly convergent, partly personalized.

The clonotype comes from a woman between 18 and 29 years old in good health. This chain joins TRBV4-1 and TRBJ2-7; D might be TRBD1 (6 bases). Sequencing was performed on CD4+ T cells sorted from blood. CDR3 in amino acids: CASSQAWQGSPYEQYF. CDR3 in DNA: TGCGCCAGCAGCCAAGCTTGGCAGGGGAGCCCCTACGAGCAGTACTTC.